Presented here are 19 T cell receptor beta chains from one specimen sequenced in a study of blood T cells in healthy people across ages. Primers used in a second PCR of roughly 6 to 12 cycles were a sample-barcoded 5' primer and a J-beta primer mix. One entry per CDR3 protein, called by TCRdb with MiXCR from the 5' RACE reads. The sample holds 700,000 or so distinct CDR3 sequences, 22% seen once. Specimen: blood. These receptors were taken from an older man in good health.

This clonotype has at least ten counts. This chain links TRBV7-9 with TRBJ2-3; no firm D call. Germline V gene lookup returns CDR1 SEHNR and CDR2 FQNEAQ (reference sequence). Trimming took off 2 bases at V and 0 bases at J, with 6 bases between the two ends. This CDR3 has 14 amino acids. CDR3: CASSLTASTDTQYF. The CDR3 bases are TGTGCCAGCAGCTTAACAGCTAGCACAGATACGCAGTATTTT.

About this clonotype: With a much larger clone just one base away, this may be a read error. The chain recombines TRBV18 with TRBJ1-2; no firm D call. This CDR3 contains 14 residues. Germline-derived CDR1 and CDR2 are KGHSH and LQKENI. CDR3 sequence reads: CAGSPQTWGDGYTF. Here the CDR3 DNA reads TGTGCCGGCTCACCCCAGACCTGGGGAGATGGCTACACCTTC.

The chain carries TRBV20-1 and TRBJ1-6; D ambiguous. The ends were cut back, 3 bases at V and 4 bases at J, with 13 bases in the middle. Germline loops: CDR1 DFQATT, CDR2 SNEGSKA (reference sequence). The CDR3 runs to 15 residues. The CDR3 bases are TGCAGTGCTAGCTCCCGCCAGATTTATAATTCACCCCTCCACTTT. It yields the protein CSASSRQIYNSPLHF.

This clonotype turned up a few times. The V call is TRBV20-1, the J call TRBJ2-5; TRBD1 aligns across 9 bases. The closer fit of TRBJ2-1 to the DNA end suggests the J call may be wrong. In germline, CDR1 is DFQATT, CDR2 SNEGSKA (reference sequence). The CDR3 consists of 13 residues. CDR3 sequence: CSAVPGQGREQFF. The CDR3 nucleotides read TGCAGTGCTGTCCCGGGACAGGGTCGGGAGCAGTTCTTC.

In its sample, this clonotype was seen a few times. A junction boundary mismatches the germline segment, possibly from a read error. The genes are TRBV12-3 or TRBV12-4 and TRBJ2-1; D is unclear. The CDR3 totals 12 residues. CDR3 in DNA: TGCGCGGCCAGAACCCTCTTCAACGAGCAGTTCTTC. Encoded protein: CAARTLFNEQFF.

This clonotype was found a few times. The rearrangement joins TRBV4-3 to TRBJ2-3; D unresolved. With 5 bases removed from V and 4 bases from J, the gap between germline ends came to 13 bases. Per germline, CDR1 LGHNA and CDR2 YSLEER. The CDR3 length is 14 residues. The CDR3 DNA reads TGCGCCAGCAGCACACGGACCCTCCCAGATACGCAGTATTTT. The encoded protein is CASSTRTLPDTQYF.

This clonotype was recorded a few times. The genes are TRBV12-3 or TRBV12-4 and TRBJ1-2; 7 bases fit TRBD1. The CDR3 extends over 13 amino acids. V lost 7 bases, J lost 4 bases, and 6 bases stayed unmatched. Here the CDR3 reads CASTRRGLYGYTF. In DNA, the CDR3 is TGTGCCAGCACCCGAAGGGGGCTCTATGGCTACACCTTC.

The chain links TRBV20-1 to TRBJ1-1; 8 nucleotides line up with TRBD1. Germline V CDR1 and CDR2: DFQATT, SNEGSKA (reference sequence). The trim removed 2 bases at V and 5 bases at J, leaving 4 bases unmatched. The CDR3 is 13 amino acids. This CDR3 reads CSARPDRATEAFF. CDR3 bases: TGCAGTGCTAGACCGGACAGGGCTACTGAAGCTTTCTTT.

The gene calls are TRBV4-1 and TRBJ2-1, with D perhaps TRBD2 (6 bases). The last part of the DNA fits TRBJ2-7 better; the J call may be wrong. The length of the CDR3 is 15 residues. Germline V lookup: CDR1 MGHRA, CDR2 YSYEKL. Here the CDR3 reads CASSQDFQGGTEQYF. CDR3 coding DNA: TGCGCCAGCAGCCAAGATTTTCAGGGAGGCACCGAGCAGTACTTC.

In regard to this clonotype: The junction does not match germline at one end; this may be a read error. This chain uses TRBV20-1 with TRBJ1-6; D is possibly TRBD1 (5 bases). The length of the CDR3 is 17 residues. Germline V lookup: CDR1 DFQATT, CDR2 SNEGSKA (reference sequence). CDR3 bases: TGCGGTGCTAGGCCCCCGAGGGAAGGGGCCTATAATTCACCCCTCCACTTT. This gives the protein CGARPPREGAYNSPLHF.

This clonotype was seen a handful of times. The V gene is TRBV12-3 or TRBV12-4, the J gene TRBJ2-3, with D possibly being TRBD2 (6 bases). V was shortened by 3 bases and J by 2 bases, with 12 bases between the two germline ends. The CDR3 totals 15 residues. The CDR3 DNA reads as TGTGCCAGCAGTTTGATTAGCGGTAACACAGATACGCAGTATTTT. Its protein is CASSLISGNTDTQYF.

The CDR3 protein is CASSEMKDTQYF. The CDR3 DNA reads as TGTGCCAGCAGTGAGATGAAAGATACGCAGTATTTT. The chain recombines TRBV2 with TRBJ2-3; no clear D. This CDR3 has 12 residues. The germline V and J ends were trimmed by 3 bases and 5 bases, with 6 bases remaining between them. Germline V CDR1 and CDR2: SNHLY, FYNNEI.

This clonotype showed up just a few times. J is TRBJ2-5 and V is TRBV5-1, with a tentative D call TRBD1 (5 bases). The germline V and J ends were trimmed by 5 bases and 11 bases, with 16 bases remaining between them. CDR1 is SGHRS and CDR2 is YFSETQ in the germline V gene. The CDR3 contains 12 residues. The chain's CDR3 is CASSPQGREQYF. The DNA of the CDR3 is TGCGCCAGCAGTCCTCAGGGAAGAGAGCAGTACTTC.

CDR3 protein: CASRTGIDEQFF. CDR3 nucleotide sequence: TGTGCCAGCCGGACTGGGATCGATGAGCAGTTCTTC. The rearrangement joins TRBV27 to TRBJ2-1; D may be TRBD2 (5 bases). The V gene lost 8 bases and the J gene lost 8 bases, with 13 bases spanning the gap. Germline V gene lookup returns CDR1 MNHEY and CDR2 SMNVEV (reference sequence). The CDR3 totals 12 residues.

The genes are TRBV20-1 and TRBJ1-2; 7 nucleotides agree with TRBD1. CDR3 length equals 16 residues. Germline V gene lookup returns CDR1 DFQATT and CDR2 SNEGSKA (reference sequence). The V segment lost 1 base and the J segment 2 bases; nucleotides outside the gene matches: 10. CDR3 amino acids: CSARGGFTGENYGYTF. In DNA, the CDR3 is TGCAGTGCTAGAGGGGGTTTTACAGGGGAAAACTATGGCTACACCTTC.

This clonotype was counted a few times. V gene TRBV7-2 combines with J gene TRBJ2-1; 11 positions match TRBD2. The closer fit of TRBJ2-5 to the DNA end suggests the J call may be wrong. The CDR3 consists of 15 residues. Germline V gives CDR1 SGHTA, CDR2 FQGNSA. The CDR3: CASSSGLAGGKTQYF. CDR3 DNA: TGTGCCAGCAGCTCAGGACTAGCGGGCGGGAAGACCCAGTACTTC.

This chain connects TRBV20-1 to TRBJ1-6, with TRBD1 as a possible D gene (6 bases). This CDR3 is built from 13 residues. Germline V gene sequence: CDR1 DFQATT, CDR2 SNEGSKA (reference sequence). Here the CDR3 reads CGGLGARVSPLHF. The CDR3 DNA is TGCGGTGGGCTGGGGGCGCGGGTTTCACCCCTCCACTTT.

This chain joins TRBV9 and TRBJ2-5; 10 bases are shared with TRBD2. The J call is in doubt because the DNA end fits TRBJ2-1 better. Germline V gene sequence: CDR1 SGDLS, CDR2 YYNGEE. The CDR3 extends over 20 amino acids. The CDR3 bases are TGTGCCAGCAGCGTAGCTTCAGGGGCTAGCGGGAGTTTTATTAACAATGAGCAGTTCTTC. Its translation is CASSVASGASGSFINNEQFF.

The chain combines TRBV5-1 with TRBJ1-6; no firm D call. V was shortened by 1 base and J by 0 bases, with 8 bases between the two germline ends. This CDR3 has 16 amino acids. In germline, CDR1 is SGHRS, CDR2 YFSETQ. The CDR3 DNA reads TGCGCCAGCAGCTTGCAGGTGGGCTCCTATAATTCACCCCTCCACTTT. Its protein product is CASSLQVGSYNSPLHF.